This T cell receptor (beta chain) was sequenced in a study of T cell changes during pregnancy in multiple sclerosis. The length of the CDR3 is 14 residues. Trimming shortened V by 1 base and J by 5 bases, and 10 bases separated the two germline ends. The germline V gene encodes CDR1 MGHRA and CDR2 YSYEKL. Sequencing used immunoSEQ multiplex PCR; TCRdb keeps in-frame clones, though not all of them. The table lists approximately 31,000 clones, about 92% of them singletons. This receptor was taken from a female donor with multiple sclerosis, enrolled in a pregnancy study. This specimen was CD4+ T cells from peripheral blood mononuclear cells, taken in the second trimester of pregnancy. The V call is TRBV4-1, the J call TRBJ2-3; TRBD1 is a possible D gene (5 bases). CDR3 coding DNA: TGCGCCAGCAGCCAAGTTCCCAGGGTAGATACGCAGTATTTT. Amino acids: CASSQVPRVDTQYF.